Sequencing of this T cell receptor (beta chain) was carried out in a study of PD-1 blockade in classical Hodgkin lymphoma. Study-wide findings and caveats: The study found complete responders had baseline diversity similar to newly diagnosed patients.

Clones were read by immunoSEQ multiplex PCR, and TCRdb kept only the in-frame ones, dropping some. Among tens of thousands of clones listed, approximately 94% were seen once. CDR3 size: 14 residues. From germline, CDR1 is SGHRS and CDR2 YFSETQ. The ends lost 4 bases at V and 4 bases at J; junction bases unmatched: 7. This clone was seen a single time. What it binds is not known. All patients relapsed after autologous stem cell transplantation, and brentuximab vedotin exposure varied. The source material was peripheral blood mononuclear cells (PBMCs), sampled at baseline. The receptor was isolated from a human donor with classical Hodgkin lymphoma. The chain has TRBV5-1 and TRBJ2-5; 7 nucleotides match TRBD2. CDR3 bases: TGCGCCAGCAGCCCAGGGACTACCCGAGAGACCCAGTACTTC. It encodes CASSPGTTRETQYF.